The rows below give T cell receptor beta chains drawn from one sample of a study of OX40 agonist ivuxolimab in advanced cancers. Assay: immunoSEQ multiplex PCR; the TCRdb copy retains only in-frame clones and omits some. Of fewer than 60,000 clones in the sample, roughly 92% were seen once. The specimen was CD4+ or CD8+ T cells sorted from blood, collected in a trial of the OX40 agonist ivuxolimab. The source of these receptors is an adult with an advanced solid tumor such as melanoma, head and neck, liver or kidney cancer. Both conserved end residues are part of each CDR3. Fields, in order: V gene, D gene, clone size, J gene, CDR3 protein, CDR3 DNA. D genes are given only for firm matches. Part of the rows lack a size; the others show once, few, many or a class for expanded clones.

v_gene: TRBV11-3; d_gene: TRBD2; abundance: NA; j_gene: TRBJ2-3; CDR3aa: CASSPLAGGPADTQYF; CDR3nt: TGTGCCAGCAGCCCCCTCGCGGGGGGGCCCGCAGATACGCAGTATTTT
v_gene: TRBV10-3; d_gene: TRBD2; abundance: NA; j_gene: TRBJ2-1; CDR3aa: CAIRGGKVGGPEEQFF; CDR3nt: TGTGCCATCAGGGGGGGTAAGGTGGGAGGGCCTGAGGAGCAGTTCTTC
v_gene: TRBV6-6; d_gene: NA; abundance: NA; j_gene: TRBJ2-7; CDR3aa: CASTPVGSYEQYF; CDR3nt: TGTGCCAGCACTCCGGTGGGTTCCTACGAGCAGTACTTC
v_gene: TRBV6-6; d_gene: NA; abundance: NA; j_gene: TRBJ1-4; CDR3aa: CASSSTNELFF; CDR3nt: TGTGCCAGCAGTTCTACGAACGAACTGTTTTTT
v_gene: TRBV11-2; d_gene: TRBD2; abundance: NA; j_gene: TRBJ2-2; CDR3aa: CASSPSGGRTGTGELFF; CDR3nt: TGTGCCAGCAGCCCTAGCGGGGGGCGGACTGGGACCGGGGAGCTGTTTTTT
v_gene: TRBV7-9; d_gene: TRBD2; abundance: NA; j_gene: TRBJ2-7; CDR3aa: CASKSTGLAGDRSYEQYF; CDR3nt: TGTGCCAGCAAGAGTACGGGACTAGCGGGAGATCGCTCCTACGAGCAGTACTTC
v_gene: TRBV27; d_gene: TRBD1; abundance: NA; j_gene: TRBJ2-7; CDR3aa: CASSLEGQTYEQYF; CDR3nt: TGTGCCAGCAGTTTAGAGGGACAGACCTACGAGCAGTACTTC
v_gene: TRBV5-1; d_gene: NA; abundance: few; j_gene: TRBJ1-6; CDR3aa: CASSLGAPQNSPLHF; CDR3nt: TGCGCCAGCAGCTTGGGAGCCCCTCAGAATTCACCCCTCCACTTT
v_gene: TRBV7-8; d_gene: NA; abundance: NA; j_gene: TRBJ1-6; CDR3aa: CASSFGDSPLHF; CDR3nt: TGTGCCAGCAGCTTCGGGGATTCACCCCTCCACTTT
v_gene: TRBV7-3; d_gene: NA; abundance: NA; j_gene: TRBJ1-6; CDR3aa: CASSLTFGQTPLHF; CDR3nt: TGTGCCAGCAGCTTAACGTTCGGCCAGACACCCCTCCACTTT
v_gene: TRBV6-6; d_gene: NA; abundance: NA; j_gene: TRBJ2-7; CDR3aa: CASSSQGCEQYF; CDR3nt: TGTGCCAGCAGTTCTCAGGGGTGCGAGCAGTACTTC
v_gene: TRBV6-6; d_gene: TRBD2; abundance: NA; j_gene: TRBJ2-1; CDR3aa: CASSETPGLKIDEQFF; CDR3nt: TGTGCCAGCAGCGAAACCCCGGGACTAAAGATCGATGAGCAGTTCTTC
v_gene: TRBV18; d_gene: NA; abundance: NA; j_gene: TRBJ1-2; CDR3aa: CASSAGPLYGYTF; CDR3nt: TGTGCCAGCTCAGCCGGGCCCTTATATGGCTACACCTTC
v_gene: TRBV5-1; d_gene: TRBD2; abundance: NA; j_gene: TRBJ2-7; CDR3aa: CASSSLAGGTYEQYF; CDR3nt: TGCGCCAGCAGCTCCTTAGCGGGGGGAACCTACGAGCAGTACTTC
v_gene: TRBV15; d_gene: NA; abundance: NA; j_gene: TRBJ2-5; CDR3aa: CATSHLYQETQYF; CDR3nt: TGTGCCACCAGCCACCTGTACCAAGAGACCCAGTACTTC
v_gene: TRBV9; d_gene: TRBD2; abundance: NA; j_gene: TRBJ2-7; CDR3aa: CASSVASTSGRGGSYEQYF; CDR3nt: TGTGCCAGCAGCGTAGCTTCGACTAGCGGGAGGGGTGGCTCCTACGAGCAGTACTTC
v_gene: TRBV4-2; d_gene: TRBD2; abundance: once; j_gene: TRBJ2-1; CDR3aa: CASSQVSWSGGPYNEQFF; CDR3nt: TGTGCCAGCAGCCAAGTAAGCTGGAGCGGGGGCCCCTACAATGAGCAGTTCTTC
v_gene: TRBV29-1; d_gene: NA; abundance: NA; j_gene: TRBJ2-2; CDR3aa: CSVGGDWVGGYDTGELFF; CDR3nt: TGCAGCGTTGGCGGGGATTGGGTTGGGGGGTATGACACCGGGGAGCTGTTTTTT
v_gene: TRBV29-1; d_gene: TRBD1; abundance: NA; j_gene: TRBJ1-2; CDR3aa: CSARQGARSGYTF; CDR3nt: TGCAGCGCCCGACAGGGGGCGCGTTCTGGCTACACCTTC
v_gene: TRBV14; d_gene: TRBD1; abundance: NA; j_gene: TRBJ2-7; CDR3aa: CASSPPGQPYEQYF; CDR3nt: TGTGCCAGCAGCCCGCCGGGACAGCCCTACGAGCAGTACTTC
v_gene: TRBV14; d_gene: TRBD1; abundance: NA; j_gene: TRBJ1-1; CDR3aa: CASSQVQGARAFF; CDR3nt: TGTGCCAGCAGCCAAGTACAGGGGGCGCGAGCTTTCTTT
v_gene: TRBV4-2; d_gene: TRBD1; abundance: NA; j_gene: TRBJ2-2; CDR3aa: CASSQLGQGRGGGKNTGELFF; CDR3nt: TGTGCCAGCAGCCAGCTCGGACAGGGGAGGGGTGGCGGAAAAAACACCGGGGAGCTGTTTTTT
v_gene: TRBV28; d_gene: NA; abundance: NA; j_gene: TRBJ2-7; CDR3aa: CASSGQSYEQYF; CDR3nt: TGTGCCAGCAGTGGACAGTCCTACGAGCAGTACTTC
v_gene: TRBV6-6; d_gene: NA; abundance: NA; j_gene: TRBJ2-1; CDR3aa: CASSRESQQFF; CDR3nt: TGTGCCAGCAGTCGCGAGTCACAGCAGTTCTTC
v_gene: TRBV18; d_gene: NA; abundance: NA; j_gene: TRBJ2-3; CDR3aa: CASSPAQASRDTQYF; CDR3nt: TGTGCCAGCTCACCGGCCCAGGCGTCGAGGGATACGCAGTATTTT
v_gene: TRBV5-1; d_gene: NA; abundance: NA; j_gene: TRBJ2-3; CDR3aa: CASSLAAGTDTQYF; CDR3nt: TGCGCCAGCAGCTTGGCCGCGGGAACGGATACGCAGTATTTT
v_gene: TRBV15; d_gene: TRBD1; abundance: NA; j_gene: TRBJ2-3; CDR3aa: CATSQAGYRGRHTDTQYF; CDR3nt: TGTGCCACCAGCCAGGCAGGGTACAGGGGAAGACACACAGATACGCAGTATTTT
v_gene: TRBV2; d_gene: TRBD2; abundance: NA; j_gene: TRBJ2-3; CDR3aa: CASVMASGAMDTQYF; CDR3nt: TGTGCCAGCGTGATGGCTAGCGGAGCAATGGATACGCAGTATTTT
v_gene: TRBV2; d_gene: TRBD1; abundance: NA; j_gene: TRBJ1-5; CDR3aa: CASRRRQGYNQPQHF; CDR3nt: TGTGCCAGCAGGCGTAGACAGGGATACAATCAGCCCCAGCATTTT
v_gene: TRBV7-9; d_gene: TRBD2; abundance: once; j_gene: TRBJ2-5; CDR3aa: CASSRLAGSPRETQYF; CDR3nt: TGTGCCAGCAGCAGACTAGCGGGCTCTCCGCGGGAGACCCAGTACTTC
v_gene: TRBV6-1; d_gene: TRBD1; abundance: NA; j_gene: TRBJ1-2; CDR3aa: CASRAGQLDGYTF; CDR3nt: TGTGCCAGCAGAGCGGGACAGCTGGATGGCTACACCTTC
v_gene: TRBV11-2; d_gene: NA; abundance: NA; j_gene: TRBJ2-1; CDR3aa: CASSGRFSREQFF; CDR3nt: TGTGCCAGCAGCGGCAGATTTTCTCGTGAGCAGTTCTTC
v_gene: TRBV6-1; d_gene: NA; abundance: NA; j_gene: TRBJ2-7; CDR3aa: CATTLRGYYEQYF; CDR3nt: TGTGCCACCACTTTGAGGGGGTACTACGAGCAGTACTTC
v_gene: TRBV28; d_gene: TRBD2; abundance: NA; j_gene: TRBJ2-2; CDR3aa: CASREAGGRNTGELFF; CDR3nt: TGTGCCAGCAGGGAAGCGGGGGGCCGGAACACCGGGGAGCTGTTTTTT
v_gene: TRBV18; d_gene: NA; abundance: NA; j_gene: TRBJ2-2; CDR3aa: CASSPLIVKFGELFF; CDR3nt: TGTGCCAGCTCACCACTAATCGTGAAGTTTGGGGAGCTGTTTTTT
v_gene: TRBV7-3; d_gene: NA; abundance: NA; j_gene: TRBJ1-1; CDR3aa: CASSSGRNTEAFF; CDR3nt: TGTGCCAGCAGCTCAGGACGGAACACTGAAGCTTTCTTT
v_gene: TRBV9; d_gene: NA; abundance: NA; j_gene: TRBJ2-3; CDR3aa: CASSVASSPDTQYF; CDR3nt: TGTGCCAGCAGCGTAGCTTCAAGTCCAGATACGCAGTATTTT
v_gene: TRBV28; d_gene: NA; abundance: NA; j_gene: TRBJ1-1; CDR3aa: CASNRHLWSGADTEAFF; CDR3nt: TGTGCCAGTAACCGACATCTTTGGTCTGGTGCAGACACTGAAGCTTTCTTT
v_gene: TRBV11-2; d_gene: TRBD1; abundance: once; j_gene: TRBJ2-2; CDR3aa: CASSLGQGTTGELFF; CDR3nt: TGTGCCAGCAGCTTGGGACAGGGGACCACCGGGGAGCTGTTTTTT
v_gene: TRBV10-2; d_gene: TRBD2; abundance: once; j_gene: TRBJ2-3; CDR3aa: CASMASGTDTQYF; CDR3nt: TGCGCCAGCATGGCTAGCGGGACAGATACGCAGTATTTT
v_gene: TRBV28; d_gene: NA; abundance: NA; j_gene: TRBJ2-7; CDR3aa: CASSPYGHKTYEQYF; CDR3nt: TGTGCCAGCAGCCCCTACGGCCATAAAACCTACGAGCAGTACTTC
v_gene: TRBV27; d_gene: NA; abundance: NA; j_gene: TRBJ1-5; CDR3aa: CASSLGRNQPQHF; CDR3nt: TGTGCCAGCAGTTTGGGACGGAATCAGCCCCAGCATTTT
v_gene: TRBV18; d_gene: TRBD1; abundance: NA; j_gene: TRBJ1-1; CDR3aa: CASSRQGASLGTEAFF; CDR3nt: TGTGCCAGCTCCAGGCAGGGGGCAAGTTTAGGCACTGAAGCTTTCTTT
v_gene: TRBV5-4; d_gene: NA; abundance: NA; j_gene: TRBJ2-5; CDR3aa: CASSSGTSQETQYF; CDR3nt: TGTGCCAGCAGCTCCGGGACGTCCCAAGAGACCCAGTACTTC
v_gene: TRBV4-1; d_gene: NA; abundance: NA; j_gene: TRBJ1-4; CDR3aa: CASSQRRGGDWPNEKLFF; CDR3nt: TGCGCCAGCAGCCAAAGGCGGGGCGGGGATTGGCCTAATGAAAAACTGTTTTTT
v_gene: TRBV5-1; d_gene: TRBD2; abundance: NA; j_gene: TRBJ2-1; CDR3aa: CASSLELSGSWRDEQFF; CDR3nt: TGCGCCAGCAGCTTGGAACTTAGCGGGAGCTGGCGCGATGAGCAGTTCTTC
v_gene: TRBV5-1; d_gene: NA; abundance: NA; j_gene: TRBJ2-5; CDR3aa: CASSLGLEETQYF; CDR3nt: TGCGCCAGCAGCTTGGGACTGGAGGAGACCCAGTACTTC
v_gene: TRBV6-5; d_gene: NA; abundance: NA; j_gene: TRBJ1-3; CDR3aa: CASGTGRGSGNTIYF; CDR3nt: TGTGCCAGCGGGACCGGACGGGGCTCTGGAAACACCATATATTTT
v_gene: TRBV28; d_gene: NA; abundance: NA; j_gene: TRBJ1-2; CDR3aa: CASSFRGWDGYTF; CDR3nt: TGTGCCAGCAGTTTTAGGGGTTGGGATGGCTACACCTTC
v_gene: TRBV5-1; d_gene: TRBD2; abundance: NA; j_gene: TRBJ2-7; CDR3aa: CASSFGAGGSYEQYF; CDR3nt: TGCGCCAGCAGCTTTGGGGCGGGAGGGTCGTACGAGCAGTACTTC
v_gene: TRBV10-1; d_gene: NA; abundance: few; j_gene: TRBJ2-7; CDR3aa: CATTHSSNYEQYF; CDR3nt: TGCGCCACCACGCATAGCTCCAACTACGAGCAGTACTTC
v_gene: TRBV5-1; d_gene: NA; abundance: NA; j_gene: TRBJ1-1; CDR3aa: CASNHEPGRRTEAFF; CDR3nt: TGCGCCAGCAACCATGAGCCGGGACGGAGGACTGAAGCTTTCTTT
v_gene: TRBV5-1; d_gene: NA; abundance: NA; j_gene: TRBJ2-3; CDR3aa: CASSFSSTDTQYF; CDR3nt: TGCGCCAGCAGCTTTAGTAGCACAGATACGCAGTATTTT
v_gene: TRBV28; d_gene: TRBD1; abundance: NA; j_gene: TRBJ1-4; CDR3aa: CASRGFRGQNEKLFF; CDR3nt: TGTGCCAGCAGGGGTTTTAGGGGGCAAAATGAAAAACTGTTTTTT
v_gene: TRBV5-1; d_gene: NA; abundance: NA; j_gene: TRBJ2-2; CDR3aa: CASSLSYTGELFF; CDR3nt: TGCGCCAGCAGCTTGTCCTACACCGGGGAGCTGTTTTTT
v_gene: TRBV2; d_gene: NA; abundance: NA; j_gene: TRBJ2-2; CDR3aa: CASRAQRTGELFF; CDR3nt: TGTGCCAGCAGGGCTCAGAGGACCGGGGAGCTGTTTTTT
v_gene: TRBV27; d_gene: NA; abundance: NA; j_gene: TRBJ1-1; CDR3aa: CASSTHEGGRLGEAFF; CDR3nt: TGTGCCAGCAGCACCCATGAGGGGGGGCGCTTGGGTGAAGCTTTCTTT
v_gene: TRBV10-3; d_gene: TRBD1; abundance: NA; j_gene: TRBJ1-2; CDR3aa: CAISEDRDSSGYTF; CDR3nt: TGTGCCATCAGTGAAGACAGGGATTCCTCTGGCTACACCTTC